This is a list of T cell receptor beta chains from one sample in a study of T cells after yellow fever vaccination. Using its own MiXCR run on the 5' RACE reads, TCRdb lists one record per CDR3 protein. The table shows just under 600,000 distinct CDR3 sequences, with about 13% occurring only once. The sample in question was PBMCs, obtained on the day of the yellow fever booster vaccination. The receptors come from a man younger than 45 who received the YFV17D yellow fever vaccine. Both conserved end residues are part of each CDR3. Each record gives: D gene, clone size, V gene, CDR3 length, J gene, CDR3 DNA, CDR3 protein. D genes are given only for firm matches. A clone size is listed for some rows: how often the clone was seen (once, few, many), or a class if it is expanded.

D gene: -
clone size: -
V gene: TRBV3-1
CDR3 length: 15
J gene: TRBJ1-2
CDR3 DNA: TGTGCCAGCAGCCAACGTGACCGCTTTCACCATGGCTACACCTTC
CDR3 protein: CASSQRDRFHHGYTF

D gene: -
clone size: few
V gene: TRBV20-1
CDR3 length: 14
J gene: TRBJ2-3
CDR3 DNA: TGCAGTGCTATAGCGGATACAGACACAGATACGCAGTATTTT
CDR3 protein: CSAIADTDTDTQYF

D gene: TRBD2
clone size: few
V gene: TRBV5-1
CDR3 length: 15
J gene: TRBJ2-1
CDR3 DNA: TGCGCCAGCAGCTTGTCCAGCGGGAGTACCCATGAGCAGTTCTTC
CDR3 protein: CASSLSSGSTHEQFF

D gene: TRBD2
clone size: -
V gene: TRBV4-3
CDR3 length: 16
J gene: TRBJ2-7
CDR3 DNA: TGCGCCAGCAGCCAAGCCTGGGGACTAGTATCCTACGAGCAGTACTTC
CDR3 protein: CASSQAWGLVSYEQYF

D gene: TRBD2
clone size: -
V gene: TRBV7-2
CDR3 length: 12
J gene: TRBJ2-1
CDR3 DNA: TGTGCCAGCAGCTTAGAAGCGGGACGTCAGTTCTTC
CDR3 protein: CASSLEAGRQFF

D gene: TRBD1
clone size: -
V gene: TRBV2
CDR3 length: 12
J gene: TRBJ2-7
CDR3 DNA: TGTGCCAGTTCCTGGACAGGGGTCGAGCAGTACTTC
CDR3 protein: CASSWTGVEQYF

D gene: TRBD2
clone size: -
V gene: TRBV12-3/TRBV12-4
CDR3 length: 15
J gene: TRBJ2-7
CDR3 DNA: TGTGCCAGCAGCCAGACTAGCGGGGGCTCCTACGAGCAGTACTTC
CDR3 protein: CASSQTSGGSYEQYF

D gene: TRBD1
clone size: -
V gene: TRBV6-1
CDR3 length: 15
J gene: TRBJ2-7
CDR3 DNA: TGTGCCAGCAGCCTTACCGGGACAGGGGTCAACGAGCAGTACTTC
CDR3 protein: CASSLTGTGVNEQYF

D gene: -
clone size: few
V gene: TRBV29-1
CDR3 length: 11
J gene: TRBJ2-7
CDR3 DNA: TGCAGCGTTGAAAAGGGGTACGAGCAGTACTTC
CDR3 protein: CSVEKGYEQYF

D gene: -
clone size: many
V gene: TRBV5-6
CDR3 length: 13
J gene: TRBJ2-1
CDR3 DNA: TGTGCCAGCAGCTTGGGGGCAGGGAATGAGCAGTTCTTC
CDR3 protein: CASSLGAGNEQFF